This TCR beta chain was recovered during a study of T cells in Graves' hyperthyroidism and ophthalmopathy. Study-wide background: Peripheral blood sampling occurred at initial diagnosis, before any treatment.

Whole-study results and caveats: The blood repertoire included most of the expanded thyroid clonotypes above 0.001.

This clonotype occurred many times. Its antigen is still unknown. It was uncontrolled infection, other autoimmune disease, pregnancy or lactation that excluded patients. Amplification yielded TCR beta CDR3 regions, with RNA transcripts as the source. A first-round RT-PCR of the TCR CDR3 used the HTBI primer set. MiXCR was run by TCRdb on the multiplex PCR reads, yielding one entry per CDR3 protein. The profile covers around 300,000 distinct CDR3 sequences, with roughly 13% appearing a single time and 6.5% to 10% taken by the ten largest. Unmatched junction bases numbered 4, after V lost 5 bases and J lost 2 bases. Germline V CDR1 and CDR2: MNHNS, SASEGT. The length of the CDR3 is 16 residues.

The sequence was collected from a woman in her twenties or thirties with Graves' hyperthyroidism that later progressed to Graves' ophthalmopathy. The genes are TRBV6-1 and TRBJ2-3, with 13 bases aligning to TRBD2. The sequenced sample was blood. The CDR3 here is CASSHGLAGVTDTQYF. DNA for the CDR3: TGTGCCAGCAGTCACGGACTAGCGGGAGTCACAGATACGCAGTATTTT.